These 9 T cell receptor beta chains originate from one sample sequenced in a study of vaccination and CD4 T cells after COVID-19. An Oncomine TCR Beta short-read assay was used to sequence the DNA from cultured CD4+ T cells. TCRdb processed the PCR reads anew with MiXCR; each CDR3 protein has one entry. The table has 10,000 or so distinct CDR3 sequences, more than 70% seen once. Which antigens these TCRs recognize remains unknown. Treatment noted: roughly ten-day PBMC culture with coronavirus spike peptide pools or control peptides (ViraFEST assay). Sequencing used CD4+ T cells from blood, cultured in vitro. The receptors come from a human donor who had recovered from COVID-19.

This clonotype was detected only a few times. The gene calls are TRBV20-1 and TRBJ2-5; tentatively, D is TRBD1 or TRBD2 (5 bases each). CDR3 size: 18 residues. Germline-derived CDR1 and CDR2 are DFQATT and SNEGSKA (reference sequence). V lost 5 bases to trimming and J lost 1 base, with 26 bases between them. In DNA, the CDR3 is TGCAGTGCTCGCCAGCAAGGGACCACCCCAGACTTCCAAGAGACCCAGTACTTC. Protein sequence: CSARQQGTTPDFQETQYF.

CDR3 in DNA: TGTGCCTGGAGTGGAGTCCGGGGAAATCAGCCCCAGCATTTT. It translates to CAWSGVRGNQPQHF. The gene calls are TRBV30 and TRBJ1-5; D unresolved. The V end lost 1 base, the J end lost 4 bases, and 11 bases lay between the germline ends. Germline values: CDR1 GTSNPN, CDR2 SVGIG (reference sequence). The CDR3 is 14 residues long.

This chain joins TRBV19 and TRBJ2-1, with 13 positions matching TRBD2. The germline CDR1 and CDR2 sequences are LNHDA and SQIVND (reference sequence). The CDR3 totals 15 residues. V dropped 6 bases and J dropped 3; count of bases not matched to a gene: 2. The CDR3 reads CASRTSGRIYNEQFF. In nucleotides, the CDR3 is TGTGCCAGTAGGACTAGCGGGAGGATCTACAATGAGCAGTTCTTC.

The chain has TRBV20-1 and TRBJ1-2; possibly TRBD1 for D (6 bases). The CDR3 loop spans 14 amino acids. CDR1 DFQATT and CDR2 SNEGSKA come from the germline V gene (reference sequence). Trimming left V 6 bases short and J 2 bases short, with 16 bases between. CDR3 nucleotides: TGCAGTGCCCCCGGGGGGGGCCTAAACTATGGCTACACCTTC. It yields the protein CSAPGGGLNYGYTF.

The chain joins TRBV20-1 to TRBJ1-6; TRBD1 might be the D (5 bases). Trimming took off 7 bases at V and 3 bases at J, with 13 bases between the two ends. This CDR3 is 14 amino acids long. Per germline, CDR1 DFQATT and CDR2 SNEGSKA (reference sequence). CDR3 sequence reads: CSGGGPHYNSPLHF. The CDR3 DNA reads TGCAGTGGGGGCGGGCCGCACTATAATTCACCCCTCCACTTT.

The chain recombines TRBV7-2 with TRBJ1-5; 7 bases are a match to TRBD1. The germline CDR1 and CDR2 sequences are SGHTA and FQGNSA. The V gene end was trimmed by 5 bases and the J gene end by 0 bases; junction bases not matched to a gene: 7. This CDR3 spans 16 amino acids. The CDR3 DNA follows: TGTGCCAGCAGCCCAAGGGGGACAGTTAGCAATCAGCCCCAGCATTTT. It translates to CASSPRGTVSNQPQHF.

The chain couples TRBV18 to TRBJ1-2; a weak D match, TRBD1 (5 bases). Germline V gene data show CDR1 as KGHSH and CDR2 as LQKENI. This CDR3 comprises 14 residues. The V and J ends lost 3 bases and 2 bases respectively, with 10 bases between them. The CDR3 here is CASSPSGRNYGYTF. The CDR3 DNA follows: TGTGCCAGCTCACCTTCAGGGAGGAACTATGGCTACACCTTC. The complete variable domain, with remaining parts taken from reference TRBV18 and TRBJ1-2, reads NAGVMQNPRHLVRRRGQEARLRCSPMKGHSHVYWYRQLPEEGLKFMVYLQKENIIDESGMPKERFSAEFPKEGPSILRIQQVVRGDSAAYFCASSPSGRNYGYTFGSGTRLTVV.

On this clonotype itself: A much larger clone sits a single nucleotide away, making a read error possible. This chain uses TRBV7-9 with TRBJ2-7; 11 bases agree with TRBD1. This CDR3 is built from 14 residues. The germline CDR1 and CDR2 sequences are SEHNR and FQNEAQ (reference sequence). The CDR3 spells CASSGRGQGVERYF. For the CDR3, the DNA is TGTGCCAGCAGCGGCCGGGGACAGGGGGTCGAGCGGTACTTC.

The J gene is TRBJ1-1, the V gene TRBV20-1, with TRBD1 matching over 8 bases. The CDR3 extends over 15 amino acids. The germline V gene has CDR1 DFQATT and CDR2 SNEGSKA (reference sequence). The V and J ends lost 1 base and 1 base, in that order; junction bases with no gene match: 5. Here the CDR3 DNA reads TGCAGTGCTAGAGTCCCCGGACAGGGGAACACTGAAGCTTTCTTT. Its protein product is CSARVPGQGNTEAFF.